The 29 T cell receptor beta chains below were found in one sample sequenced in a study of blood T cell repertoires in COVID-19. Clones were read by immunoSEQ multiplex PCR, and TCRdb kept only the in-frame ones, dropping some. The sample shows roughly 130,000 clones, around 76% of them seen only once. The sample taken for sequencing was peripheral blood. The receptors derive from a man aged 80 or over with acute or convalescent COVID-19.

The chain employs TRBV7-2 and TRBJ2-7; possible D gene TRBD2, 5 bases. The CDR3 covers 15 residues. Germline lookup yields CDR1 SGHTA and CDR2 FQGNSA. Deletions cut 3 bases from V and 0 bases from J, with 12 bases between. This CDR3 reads CASSLTGISSYEQYF. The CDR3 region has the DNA TGTGCCAGCAGCTTGACGGGGATTAGCTCCTACGAGCAGTACTTC.

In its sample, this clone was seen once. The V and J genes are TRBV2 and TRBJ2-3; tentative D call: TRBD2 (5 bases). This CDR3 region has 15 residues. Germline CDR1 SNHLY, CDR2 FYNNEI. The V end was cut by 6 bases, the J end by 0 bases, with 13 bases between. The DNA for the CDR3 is TGTGCCAGCAGGTCAGGACTCTATAGCACAGATACGCAGTATTTT. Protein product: CASRSGLYSTDTQYF.

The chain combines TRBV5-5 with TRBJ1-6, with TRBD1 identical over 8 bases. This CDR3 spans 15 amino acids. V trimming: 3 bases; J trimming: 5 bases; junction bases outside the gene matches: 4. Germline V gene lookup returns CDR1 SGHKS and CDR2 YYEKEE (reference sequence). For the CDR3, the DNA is TGTGCCAGCAGCTCCCGGGACAGGAATAATTCACCCCTCCACTTT. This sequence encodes CASSSRDRNNSPLHF.

The CDR3 DNA sequence: TGTGCCAGCAGTTTTAAGAACACTGAAGCTTTCTTT. It yields the protein CASSFKNTEAFF. The chain employs TRBV12-3 or TRBV12-4 and TRBJ1-1; D unclear. The CDR3 extends over 12 amino acids. V shed 3 bases and J shed 1 base, with 3 bases lying between them.

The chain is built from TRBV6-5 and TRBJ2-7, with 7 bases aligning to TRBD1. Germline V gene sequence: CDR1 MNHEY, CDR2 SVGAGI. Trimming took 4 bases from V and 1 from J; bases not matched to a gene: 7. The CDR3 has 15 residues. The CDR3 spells CASSFTGDGSYEQYF. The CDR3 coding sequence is TGTGCCAGCAGTTTCACAGGGGACGGATCCTACGAGCAGTACTTC.

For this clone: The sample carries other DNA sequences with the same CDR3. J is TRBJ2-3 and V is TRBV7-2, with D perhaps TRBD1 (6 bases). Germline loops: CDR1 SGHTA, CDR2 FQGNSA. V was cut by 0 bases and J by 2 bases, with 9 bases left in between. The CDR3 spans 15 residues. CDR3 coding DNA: TGTGCCAGCAGCTTAGCAGGACAGCCCACAGATACGCAGTATTTT. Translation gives CASSLAGQPTDTQYF.

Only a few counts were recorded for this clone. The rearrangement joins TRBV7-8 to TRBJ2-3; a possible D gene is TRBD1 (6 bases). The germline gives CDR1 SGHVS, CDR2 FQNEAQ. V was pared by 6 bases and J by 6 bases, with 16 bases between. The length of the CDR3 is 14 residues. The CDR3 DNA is TGTGCCAGCAGTTCCAGAGGGGGTGACGATACGCAGTATTTT. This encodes CASSSRGGDDTQYF.

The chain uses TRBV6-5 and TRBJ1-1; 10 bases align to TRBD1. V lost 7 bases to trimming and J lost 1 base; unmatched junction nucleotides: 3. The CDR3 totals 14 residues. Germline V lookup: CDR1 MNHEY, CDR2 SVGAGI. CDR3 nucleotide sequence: TGTGCCAGCATTCGGACAGGGGGGAACACTGAAGCTTTCTTT. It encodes CASIRTGGNTEAFF.

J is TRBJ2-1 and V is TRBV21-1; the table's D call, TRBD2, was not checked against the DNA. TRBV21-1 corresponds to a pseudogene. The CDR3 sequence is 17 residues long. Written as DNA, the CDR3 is TGTGCCAGCAGCAAAGGTGAGCGCGGGCCTTCCTACAATGAGCAGTTCTTC. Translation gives CASSKGERGPSYNEQFF.

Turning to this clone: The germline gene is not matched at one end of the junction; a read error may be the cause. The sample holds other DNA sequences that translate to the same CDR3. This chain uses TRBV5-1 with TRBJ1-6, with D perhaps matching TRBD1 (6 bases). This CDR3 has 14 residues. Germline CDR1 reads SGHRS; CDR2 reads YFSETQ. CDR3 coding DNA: TGCGCCAGCAGTTTCACAGGGCGCAATTCACCTCTCCACTTT. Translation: CASSFTGRNSPLHF.

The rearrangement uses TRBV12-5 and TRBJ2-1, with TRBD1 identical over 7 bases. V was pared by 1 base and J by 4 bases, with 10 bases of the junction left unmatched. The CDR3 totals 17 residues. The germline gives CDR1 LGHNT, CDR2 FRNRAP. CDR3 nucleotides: TGTGCTAGTGGTTTGGATCCGGGACAGCCGAAATACAATGAGCAGTTCTTC. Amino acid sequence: CASGLDPGQPKYNEQFF.

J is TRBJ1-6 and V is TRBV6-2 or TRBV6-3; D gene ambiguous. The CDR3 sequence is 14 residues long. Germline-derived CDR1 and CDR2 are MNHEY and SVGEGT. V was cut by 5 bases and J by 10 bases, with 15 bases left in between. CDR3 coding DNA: TGTGCCAGCAGTACTGACTTAATCCGGTCACCCCTCCACTTT. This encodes CASSTDLIRSPLHF.

Here the CDR3 DNA reads TGTGCCAGCAGCCGAGGGACATCCACCGGGGAGCTGTTTTTT. This gives the protein CASSRGTSTGELFF. J is TRBJ2-2 and V is TRBV7-9; perhaps TRBD1 as D (6 bases). The CDR3 has 14 residues. Trimming removed 5 bases from V and 4 bases from J, with 11 bases in between. Germline CDR1 reads SEHNR; CDR2 reads FQNEAQ (reference sequence). Complete variable domain (other parts from reference TRBV7-9 and TRBJ2-2): DTGVSQNPRHKITKRGQNVTFRCDPISEHNRLYWYRQTLGQGPEFLTYFQNEAQLEKSRLLSDRFSAERPKGSFSTLEIQRTEQGDSAMYLCASSRGTSTGELFFGEGSRLTVL.

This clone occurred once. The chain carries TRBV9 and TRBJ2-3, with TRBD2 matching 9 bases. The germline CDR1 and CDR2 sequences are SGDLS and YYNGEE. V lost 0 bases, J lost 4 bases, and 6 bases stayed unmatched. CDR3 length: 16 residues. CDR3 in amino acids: CASSVVGSGRSDTQYF. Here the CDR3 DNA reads TGTGCCAGCAGCGTAGTGGGGAGCGGGAGGTCAGATACGCAGTATTTT.

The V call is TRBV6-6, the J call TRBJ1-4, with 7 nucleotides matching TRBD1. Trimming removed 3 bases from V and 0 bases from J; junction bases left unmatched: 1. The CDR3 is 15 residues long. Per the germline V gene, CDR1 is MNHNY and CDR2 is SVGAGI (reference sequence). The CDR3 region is CASSYQGATNEKLFF. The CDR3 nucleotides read TGTGCCAGCAGTTATCAGGGGGCAACTAATGAAAAACTGTTTTTT.

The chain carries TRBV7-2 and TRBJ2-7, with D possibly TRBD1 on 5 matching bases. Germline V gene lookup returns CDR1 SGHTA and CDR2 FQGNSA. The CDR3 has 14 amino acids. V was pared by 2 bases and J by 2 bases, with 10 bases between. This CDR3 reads CASSLQRGTYEQYF. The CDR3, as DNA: TGTGCCAGCAGCTTACAAAGGGGAACCTACGAGCAGTACTTC.

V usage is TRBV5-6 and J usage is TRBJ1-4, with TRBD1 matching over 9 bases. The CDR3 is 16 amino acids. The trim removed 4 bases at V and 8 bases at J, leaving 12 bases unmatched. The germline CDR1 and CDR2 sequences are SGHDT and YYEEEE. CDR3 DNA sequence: TGTGCCAGCAGCCGCGGGACAGGGCAAGAGGGGGAAAAACTGTTTTTT. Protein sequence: CASSRGTGQEGEKLFF.

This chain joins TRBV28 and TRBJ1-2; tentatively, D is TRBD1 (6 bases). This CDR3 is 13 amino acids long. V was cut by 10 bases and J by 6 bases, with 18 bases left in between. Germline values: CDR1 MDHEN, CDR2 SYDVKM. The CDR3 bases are TGTGCCATACATGAGAACAGGGTTGATGGCTACACCTTC. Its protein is CAIHENRVDGYTF.

The CDR3 reads CASSPPYNEQFF. The CDR3 nucleotides read TGTGCCAGCAGCCCCCCATACAATGAGCAGTTCTTC. The rearrangement joins TRBV5-4 to TRBJ2-1, with no clear D. V lost 4 bases and J lost 4, with 6 bases in between. CDR3 length equals 12 residues. Germline CDR1 is SGHNT and CDR2 is YYREEE (reference sequence).

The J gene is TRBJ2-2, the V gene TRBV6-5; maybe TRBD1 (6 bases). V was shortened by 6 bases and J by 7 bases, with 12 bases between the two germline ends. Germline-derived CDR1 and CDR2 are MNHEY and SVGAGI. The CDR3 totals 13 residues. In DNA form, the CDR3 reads TGTGCCAGCAGGGGACAACAGCTCGGGGAGCTGTTTTTT. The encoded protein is CASRGQQLGELFF.

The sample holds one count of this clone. CDR3 DNA sequence: TGTGCCAGCAGTGGTTCAGGGGGCGGGGACGAGCAGTACTTC. It yields the protein CASSGSGGGDEQYF. The chain carries TRBV25-1 and TRBJ2-7, with 8 positions matching TRBD1. Germline CDR1 is MGHDK and CDR2 is SYGVNS. V shed 4 bases, J shed 5 bases, and the junction held 7 bases outside the gene matches. The CDR3 sequence is 14 residues long.

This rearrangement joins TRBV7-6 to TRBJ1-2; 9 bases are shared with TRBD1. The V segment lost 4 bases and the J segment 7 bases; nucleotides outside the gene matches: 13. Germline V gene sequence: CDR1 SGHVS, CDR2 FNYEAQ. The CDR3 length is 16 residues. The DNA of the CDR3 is TGTGCCAGCAGCTCAGATCCGGGACAGGGCGTGAGTGGCTACACCTTC. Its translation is CASSSDPGQGVSGYTF.

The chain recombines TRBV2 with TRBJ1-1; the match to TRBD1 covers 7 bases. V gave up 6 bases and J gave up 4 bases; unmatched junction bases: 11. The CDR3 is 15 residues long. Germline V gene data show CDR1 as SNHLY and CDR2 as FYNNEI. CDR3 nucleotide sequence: TGTGCCAGCAGGAAAGTGGGACAGAGGGGCACTGAAGCTTTCTTT. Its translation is CASRKVGQRGTEAFF.

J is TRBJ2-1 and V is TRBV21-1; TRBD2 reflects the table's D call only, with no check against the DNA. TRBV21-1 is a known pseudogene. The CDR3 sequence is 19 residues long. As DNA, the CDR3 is TGTGCCAGCAGCAGCCTTAGGGGAACCGGGACTAGCTCCTACAATGAGCAGTTCTTC. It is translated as CASSSLRGTGTSSYNEQFF.

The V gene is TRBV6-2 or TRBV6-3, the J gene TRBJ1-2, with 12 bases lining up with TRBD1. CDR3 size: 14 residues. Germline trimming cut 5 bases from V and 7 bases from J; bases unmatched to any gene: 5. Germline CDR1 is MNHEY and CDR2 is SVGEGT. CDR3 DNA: TGTGCCAGCAGTGGCCCGGGACAGGGGGCTGGCTACACCTTC. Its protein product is CASSGPGQGAGYTF.

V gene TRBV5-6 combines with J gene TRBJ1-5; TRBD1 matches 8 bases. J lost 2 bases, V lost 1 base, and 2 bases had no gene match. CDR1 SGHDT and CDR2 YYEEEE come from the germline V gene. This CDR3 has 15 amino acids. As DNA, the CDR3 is TGTGCCAGCAGCTTGAGGACAGGGCGCAATCAGCCCCAGCATTTT. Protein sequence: CASSLRTGRNQPQHF.

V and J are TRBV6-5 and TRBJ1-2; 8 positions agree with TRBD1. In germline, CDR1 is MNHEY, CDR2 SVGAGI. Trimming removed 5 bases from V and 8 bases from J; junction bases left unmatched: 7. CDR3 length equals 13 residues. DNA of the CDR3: TGTGCCAGCAGTCCAGACAGGGGAGGAGGCTACACCTTC. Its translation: CASSPDRGGGYTF.

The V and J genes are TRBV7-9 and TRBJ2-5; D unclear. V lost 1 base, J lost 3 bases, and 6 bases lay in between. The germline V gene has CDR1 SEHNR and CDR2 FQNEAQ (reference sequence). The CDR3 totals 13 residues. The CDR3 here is CASSLVPEETQYF. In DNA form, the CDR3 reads TGTGCCAGCAGCTTAGTGCCAGAAGAGACCCAGTACTTC.

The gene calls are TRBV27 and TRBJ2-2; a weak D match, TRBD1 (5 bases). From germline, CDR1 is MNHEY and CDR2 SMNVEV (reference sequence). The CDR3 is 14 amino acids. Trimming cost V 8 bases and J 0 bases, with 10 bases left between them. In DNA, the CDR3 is TGTGCCAGCTACAGGTTCGCGAACACCGGGGAGCTGTTTTTT. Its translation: CASYRFANTGELFF.